The 27 T cell receptor beta chains in this list originate from one sample, sequenced in a study of blood T cell repertoires in COVID-19. Generated by immunoSEQ multiplex PCR, the TCRdb table keeps only in-frame clones and is missing some. Found here are some 500,000 clones, roughly 88% of them singletons; the top ten hold 1.8%. The specimen was PBMCs or T cells enriched from blood (not recorded which). These receptors were collected from a woman between 40 and 55 years old who had recovered from COVID-19.

The chain has TRBV5-8 and TRBJ2-6, with 7 bases aligning to TRBD1. Germline CDR1 SGHTS, CDR2 YDEGEE. This CDR3 spans 18 amino acids. The junction had 11 bases not matched to a gene; V was cut back by 4 bases and J by 1 base. The chain's CDR3 is CASSRTRGGASGANVLTF. The CDR3 region has the DNA TGTGCCAGCAGCCGGACCAGAGGGGGCGCGTCTGGGGCCAACGTCCTGACTTTC. Supplemented by reference TRBV5-8 and TRBJ2-6, the full variable domain reads EAGVTQSPTHLIKTRGQQATLRCSPISGHTSVYWYQQALGLGLQFLLWYDEGEERNRGNFPPRFSGRQFPNYSSELNVNALELEDSALYLCASSRTRGGASGANVLTFGAGSRLTVL.

The chain employs TRBV5-4 and TRBJ2-3; TRBD2 might be the D (7 bases). Between the trimmed V and J ends, which lost 0 bases and 9 bases, there was a span of 20 bases. Looked up from germline, CDR1 is SGHNT and CDR2 is YYREEE (reference sequence). The CDR3 length is 16 residues. CDR3 bases: TGTGCCAGCAGCTTGGCAAGGGGAGGGCTCACAGGGACGCAGTATTTT. Translating gives CASSLARGGLTGTQYF.

The chain has TRBV6-2 or TRBV6-3 and TRBJ1-1; the D is unclear. Germline V gene sequence: CDR1 MNHEY, CDR2 SVGEGT. The CDR3 runs to 11 residues. Trimming took 6 bases from V and 8 from J, leaving 10 bases between them. The CDR3 nucleotides read TGTGCCAGCAGCGAAACCCGGGAAGCTTTCTTT. Encoded protein: CASSETREAFF.

The V call is TRBV12-5, the J call TRBJ2-3; 10 bases are a match to TRBD1. CDR1 and CDR2 (germline): LGHNT, FRNRAP. V lost 4 bases, J lost 2 bases, and 6 bases stayed unmatched. CDR3 size: 16 residues. CDR3 coding DNA: TGTGCTAGTGGTTCCCCGACAGGGGGCCTCACAGATACGCAGTATTTT. Translation gives CASGSPTGGLTDTQYF.

This clone was recorded only once. The chain links TRBV7-6 to TRBJ2-3; weak D call: TRBD2 (6 bases). The CDR3 runs to 15 residues. The V and J ends lost 5 bases and 1 base respectively, with 13 bases between them. Germline-derived CDR1 and CDR2 are SGHVS and FNYEAQ. CDR3: CASSRYSSGTDTQYF. Here the CDR3 DNA reads TGTGCCAGCAGCCGCTACTCTAGCGGCACAGATACGCAGTATTTT.

V and J are TRBV19 and TRBJ2-1; TRBD1 agrees at 9 bases. With 6 bases clipped from V and 7 bases from J, the junction kept 10 bases outside the gene matches. CDR3 length: 15 amino acids. The germline V gene has CDR1 LNHDA and CDR2 SQIVND (reference sequence). CDR3 residues: CASRGTGTGRNEQFF. The CDR3 bases are TGTGCCAGTAGGGGCACCGGGACAGGGCGTAATGAGCAGTTCTTC.

The sample holds one count of this clone. The rearrangement uses TRBV7-9 and TRBJ1-1; unclear D gene. The germline gives CDR1 SEHNR, CDR2 FQNEAQ (reference sequence). Trimming shortened V by 2 bases and J by 1 base, and 5 bases separated the two germline ends. The CDR3 is made up of 13 amino acids. The CDR3 DNA reads TGTGCCAGCAGCTTAAGCGCGAACACTGAAGCTTTCTTT. It is translated as CASSLSANTEAFF.

This clone was seen a few times. This chain connects TRBV25-1 to TRBJ2-2, with D tentatively TRBD2 (6 bases). V was shortened by 3 bases and J by 7 bases, with 12 bases between the two germline ends. This CDR3 comprises 14 residues. Germline CDR1 MGHDK, CDR2 SYGVNS. CDR3 in amino acids: CASSEPLAHGELFF. CDR3 DNA: TGTGCCAGCAGTGAGCCTCTAGCGCACGGGGAGCTGTTTTTT.

The chain has TRBV18 and TRBJ2-1; D is possibly TRBD2 (6 bases). The CDR3 runs 16 residues. Between the trimmed V and J ends, which lost 3 bases and 4 bases, there was a span of 16 bases. Per germline, CDR1 KGHSH and CDR2 LQKENI. DNA of the CDR3: TGTGCCAGCTCACCCCCCGGGAGTAGCGGATACAATGAGCAGTTCTTC. Translation gives CASSPPGSSGYNEQFF.

The chain joins TRBV5-1 to TRBJ1-5; 9 bases match TRBD1. CDR3 length: 15 amino acids. Looked up from germline, CDR1 is SGHRS and CDR2 is YFSETQ. J lost 6 bases, V lost 5 bases, and 9 bases had no gene match. The CDR3 nucleotides read TGCGCCAGCAGTATATCCGGGGACAGGGTTCAGCCCCAGCATTTT. Its protein product is CASSISGDRVQPQHF.

This chain uses TRBV19 with TRBJ1-1; 8 nucleotides agree with TRBD1. J was trimmed by 9 bases and V by 0 bases; bases with no gene match: 0. The germline V gene has CDR1 LNHDA and CDR2 SQIVND (reference sequence). The CDR3 spans 12 residues. The DNA of the CDR3 is TGTGCCAGTAGTATAGACAGGGGGCAAGCTTTCTTT. This gives the protein CASSIDRGQAFF. The full variable domain, in which reference TRBV19 and TRBJ1-1 provide the parts outside the CDR3, is DGGITQSPKYLFRKEGQNVTLSCEQNLNHDAMYWYRQDPGQGLRLIYYSQIVNDFQKGDIAEGYSVSREKKESFPLTVTSAQKNPTAFYLCASSIDRGQAFFGQGTRLTVV.

This chain uses TRBV4-1 with TRBJ2-1, with TRBD1 matching 10 bases. Trimming removed 5 bases from V and 6 bases from J; junction bases left unmatched: 1. This CDR3 is 13 amino acids long. CDR1 and CDR2 from the germline V gene are MGHRA and YSYEKL. The CDR3 sequence: CASSWTGGNEQFF. For the CDR3, the DNA is TGCGCCAGCAGCTGGACAGGGGGCAATGAGCAGTTCTTC.

CDR3 in amino acids: CASGFRGGFAEAFF. CDR3 nucleotide sequence: TGTGCTAGTGGTTTTAGGGGGGGTTTCGCTGAAGCTTTCTTT. This chain joins TRBV12-5 and TRBJ1-1; D might be TRBD1 (6 bases). Germline CDR1 is LGHNT and CDR2 is FRNRAP. The CDR3 sequence is 14 residues long. The V end was cut by 3 bases, the J end by 6 bases, with 14 bases between.

This rearrangement joins TRBV9 to TRBJ1-2; 7 bases fit TRBD1. The CDR3 is made up of 14 amino acids. V trimming: 4 bases; J trimming: 2 bases; junction bases outside the gene matches: 5. Germline V lookup: CDR1 SGDLS, CDR2 YYNGEE. CDR3 bases: TGTGCCAGCAGCCAAGGACAGGAGAACTATGGCTACACCTTC. Amino acids: CASSQGQENYGYTF.

The CDR3 region has the DNA TGTGCCAGCAGCCAAGACAGGGTTGCCTACACCTTC. Translated, it gives CASSQDRVAYTF. The chain has TRBV27 and TRBJ1-2, with 7 bases fitting TRBD1. V dropped 6 bases and J dropped 10; count of bases not matched to a gene: 8. This CDR3 comprises 12 residues. Germline CDR1 MNHEY, CDR2 SMNVEV (reference sequence).

The chain recombines TRBV19 with TRBJ1-5, with TRBD1 identical over 10 bases. The CDR3 is 17 residues long. Looked up from germline, CDR1 is LNHDA and CDR2 is SQIVND (reference sequence). With 5 bases clipped from V and 4 bases from J, the junction kept 11 bases outside the gene matches. The CDR3 nucleotides are TGTGCCAGTAGTTTCCTCGACCTGGACAGGGGGAATCAGCCCCAGCATTTT. It encodes CASSFLDLDRGNQPQHF.

This chain uses TRBV3-1 (or the pseudogene TRBV3-2) with TRBJ1-3; possibly TRBD1 for D (6 bases). V lost 3 bases to trimming and J lost 4 bases, with 10 bases between them. CDR1 is LGHDT, CDR2 YNNKEL, per germline (reference sequence). The CDR3 has 14 residues. In nucleotides, the CDR3 is TGTGCCAGCAGCCAGGGGGCTTGGGGAAACACCATATATTTT. As protein: CASSQGAWGNTIYF.

J is TRBJ1-4 and V is TRBV2; tentatively, D is TRBD1 (5 bases). The CDR3 is 13 amino acids. The V gene's germline CDR1 is SNHLY and CDR2 FYNNEI. The ends were cut back, 4 bases at V and 7 bases at J, with 10 bases in the middle. DNA for the CDR3: TGTGCCAGCAGTGGCTTTAGGGGTGAAAAACTGTTTTTT. This gives the protein CASSGFRGEKLFF.

The rearrangement uses TRBV10-3 and TRBJ1-1; TRBD1 is a possible D gene (5 bases). CDR3 length equals 14 residues. The germline V and J ends were trimmed by 3 bases and 1 base, with 9 bases remaining between them. Germline loops: CDR1 ENHRY, CDR2 SYGVKD. CDR3 DNA sequence: TGTGCCATCAGTGATACGACAGAGAACACTGAAGCTTTCTTT. This encodes CAISDTTENTEAFF.

The genes are TRBV19 and TRBJ2-7; tentative D call: TRBD1 (5 bases). CDR1 and CDR2 from the germline V gene are LNHDA and SQIVND (reference sequence). CDR3 size: 12 residues. V lost 5 bases, J lost 5 bases, and 10 bases lay in between. CDR3 nucleotides: TGTGCCAGTAGTGGCCCAGGGAACGAGCAGTACTTC. Its translation: CASSGPGNEQYF.

A few counts support this clone. The chain uses TRBV5-1 and TRBJ1-4; 7 bases fit TRBD1. This CDR3 is 15 amino acids long. With 1 base clipped from V and 5 bases from J, the junction kept 5 bases outside the gene matches. Germline V CDR1 and CDR2: SGHRS, YFSETQ. The CDR3 DNA reads TGCGCCAGCAGCTTGTTATCAGGGGGGAATGAAAAACTGTTTTTT. Its protein product is CASSLLSGGNEKLFF.

The chain has TRBV6-2 or TRBV6-3 and TRBJ2-7; 10 nucleotides line up with TRBD2. The V gene end was trimmed by 4 bases and the J gene end by 4 bases; junction bases not matched to a gene: 4. The germline V gene has CDR1 MNHEY and CDR2 SVGEGT. The CDR3 loop spans 14 amino acids. The CDR3 region has the DNA TGTGCCAGCAGTTTGGGACTAGCGTATTACGAGCAGTACTTC. It yields the protein CASSLGLAYYEQYF.

The chain has TRBV7-9 and TRBJ2-3; TRBD1 agrees at 7 bases. The CDR3 is made up of 14 amino acids. Germline V gene sequence: CDR1 SEHNR, CDR2 FQNEAQ (reference sequence). Trimming took 5 bases from V and 6 from J; bases not matched to a gene: 8. The chain's CDR3 is CASSGRNRGDTQYF. Here the CDR3 DNA reads TGTGCCAGCAGCGGACGAAACAGGGGCGATACGCAGTATTTT.

V gene TRBV27 combines with J gene TRBJ1-1; unclear D gene. CDR1 and CDR2 (germline): MNHEY, SMNVEV (reference sequence). This CDR3 has 12 residues. Trimming pared 6 bases from V and 2 bases from J, leaving 7 bases between. CDR3 nucleotides: TGTGCCAGCAGGCGGGGTAACACTGAAGCTTTCTTT. It codes for CASRRGNTEAFF.

The chain combines TRBV5-5 with TRBJ1-1, with TRBD1 matching 7 bases. Trimming removed 6 bases from V and 5 bases from J; junction bases left unmatched: 1. The CDR3 runs to 11 residues. The germline V gene encodes CDR1 SGHKS and CDR2 YYEKEE (reference sequence). CDR3 nucleotide sequence: TGTGCCAGCAAGACAGGGACTGAAGCTTTCTTT. This translates into CASKTGTEAFF. The whole variable domain, remainder taken from reference TRBV5-5 and TRBJ1-1, is DAGVTQSPTHLIKTRGQQVTLRCSPISGHKSVSWYQQVLGQGPQFIFQYYEKEERGRGNFPDRFSARQFPNYSSELNVNALLLGDSALYLCASKTGTEAFFGQGTRLTVV.

The chain couples TRBV30 to TRBJ2-1; TRBD2 might be the D (5 bases). Germline CDR1 and CDR2: GTSNPN and SVGIG (reference sequence). The CDR3 is 11 residues long. The V end lost 0 bases, the J end lost 10 bases, and 7 bases lay between the germline ends. CDR3 protein: CAWSVPGEQFF. CDR3 bases: TGTGCCTGGAGTGTACCGGGGGAGCAGTTCTTC.

J is TRBJ2-1 and V is TRBV14, with a tentative D call TRBD1 (6 bases). V lost 4 bases, J lost 9 bases, and 10 bases lay in between. CDR3 length: 12 residues. Germline V gene lookup returns CDR1 SGHDN and CDR2 FVKESK. CDR3: CASSPTGIEQFF. CDR3 DNA sequence: TGTGCCAGCAGCCCTACAGGGATTGAGCAGTTCTTC.